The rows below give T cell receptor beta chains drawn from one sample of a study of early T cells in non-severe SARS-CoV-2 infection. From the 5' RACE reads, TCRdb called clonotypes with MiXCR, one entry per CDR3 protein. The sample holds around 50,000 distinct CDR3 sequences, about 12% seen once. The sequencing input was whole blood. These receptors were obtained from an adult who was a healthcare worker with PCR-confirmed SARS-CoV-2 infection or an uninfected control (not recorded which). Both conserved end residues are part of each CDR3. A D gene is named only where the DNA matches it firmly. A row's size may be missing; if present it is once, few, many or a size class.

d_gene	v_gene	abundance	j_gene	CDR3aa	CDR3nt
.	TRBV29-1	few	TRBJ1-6	CSVADRRDSPLHF	TGCAGCGTAGCCGACAGGAGGGATTCACCCCTCCACTTT
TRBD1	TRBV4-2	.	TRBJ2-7	CASSQDHRQGVLFGTYEQYF	TGTGCCAGCAGCCAAGATCACCGGCAGGGGGTCCTTTTTGGAACCTACGAGCAGTACTTC
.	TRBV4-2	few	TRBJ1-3	CASSQGTIYF	TGTGCCAGCAGCCAAGGTACCATATATTTT
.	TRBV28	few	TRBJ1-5	CASSTLNQPQHF	TGTGCCAGCAGTACCTTGAATCAGCCCCAGCATTTT
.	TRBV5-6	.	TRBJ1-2	CASSLPRWGDVYGYTF	TGTGCCAGCAGCTTGCCACGTTGGGGAGATGTCTATGGCTACACCTTC
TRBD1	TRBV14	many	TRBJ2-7	CASSRQGPGEQYF	TGTGCCAGCAGCCGACAGGGGCCCGGCGAGCAGTACTTC
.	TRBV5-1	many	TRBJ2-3	CASRGSPATDTQYF	TGCGCCAGCAGGGGTAGCCCGGCCACAGATACGCAGTATTTT
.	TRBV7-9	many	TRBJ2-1	CASSPVVSYNEQFF	TGTGCCAGCAGTCCGGTGGTTAGCTACAATGAGCAGTTCTTC
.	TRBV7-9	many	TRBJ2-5	CASSLARPGGETQYF	TGTGCCAGCAGCTTAGCGAGGCCTGGCGGGGAGACCCAGTACTTC
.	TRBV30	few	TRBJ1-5	CAWTTNSGGRSNQPQHF	TGTGCCTGGACCACAAACTCGGGGGGTAGAAGCAATCAGCCCCAGCATTTT
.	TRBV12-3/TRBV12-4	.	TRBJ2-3	CASSESGTPLQGQYF	TGTGCCAGCAGTGAGTCAGGGACCCCGTTACAGGGGCAGTATTTT
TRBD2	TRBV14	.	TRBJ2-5	CASSPRLAWFQETQYF	TGTGCCAGCAGCCCCCGACTAGCGTGGTTCCAAGAGACCCAGTACTTC
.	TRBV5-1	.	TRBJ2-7	CASSRYRVPYEQYF	TGCGCCAGCAGTCGATACCGGGTCCCCTACGAGCAGTACTTC
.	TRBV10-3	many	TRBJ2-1	CAISDRGSTYNEQFF	TGTGCCATCAGTGACCGGGGGAGCACCTACAATGAGCAGTTCTTC
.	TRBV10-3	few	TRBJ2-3	CAISEAGSPSTDTQYF	TGTGCCATCAGTGAAGCTGGCTCTCCTAGCACAGATACGCAGTATTTT
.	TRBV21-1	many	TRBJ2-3	CASSKEGLGDTQYF	TGTGCCAGCAGCAAAGAAGGACTAGGGGATACGCAGTATTTT
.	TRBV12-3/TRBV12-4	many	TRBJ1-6	CASSLNRLGDSPLHF	TGTGCCAGCAGTTTAAACAGGCTCGGAGATTCACCCCTCCACTTT
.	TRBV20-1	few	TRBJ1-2	CSAESRPGYGYTF	TGCAGTGCTGAGTCACGACCGGGCTATGGCTACACCTTC
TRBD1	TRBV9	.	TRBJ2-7	CASSPQVGTGFGEQYF	TGTGCCAGCAGCCCCCAAGTAGGGACAGGTTTCGGTGAGCAGTACTTC
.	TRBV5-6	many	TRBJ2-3	CASSSIATDTQYF	TGTGCCAGCAGCTCTATAGCGACAGATACGCAGTATTTT
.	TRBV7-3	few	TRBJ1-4	CASSSGTDHNEKLFF	TGTGCCAGCAGTTCTGGGACGGACCATAATGAAAAACTGTTTTTT
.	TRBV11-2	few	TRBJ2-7	CASSFYLGAYEQYF	TGTGCCAGCAGCTTCTACTTGGGGGCTTACGAGCAGTACTTC
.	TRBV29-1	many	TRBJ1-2	CSSLGPTRGYTF	TGCAGTTCTCTAGGCCCAACGCGGGGCTACACCTTC
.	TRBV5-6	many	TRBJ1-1	CASSHPPSDEAFF	TGTGCCAGCAGTCACCCTCCCTCGGATGAAGCTTTCTTT
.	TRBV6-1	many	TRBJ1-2	CALQAAGENYGYTF	TGTGCCCTACAGGCGGCCGGTGAGAACTATGGCTACACCTTC
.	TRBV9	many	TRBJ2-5	CASSPRIFSETQYF	TGTGCCAGCAGCCCACGGATTTTTTCGGAGACCCAGTACTTC
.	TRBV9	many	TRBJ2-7	CASSVEGRNSYEQYF	TGTGCCAGCAGCGTAGAAGGGCGCAACTCCTACGAGCAGTACTTC
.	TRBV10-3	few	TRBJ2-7	CATLGDFYEQYF	TGTGCCACCTTGGGGGATTTCTACGAGCAGTACTTC
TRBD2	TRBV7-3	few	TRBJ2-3	CASSKVGLGAGGDTQYF	TGTGCCAGCAGCAAAGTGGGACTAGGTGCCGGGGGAGATACGCAGTATTTT
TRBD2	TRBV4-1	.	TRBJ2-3	CASSQEGGTSGTQYF	TGCGCCAGCAGCCAAGAAGGGGGGACTAGCGGTACGCAGTATTTT
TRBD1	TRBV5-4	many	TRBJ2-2	CASSARQGARTGELFF	TGTGCCAGCAGCGCCCGACAGGGGGCAAGGACCGGGGAGCTGTTTTTT